The 14 T cell receptor beta chains below all came from one sample that was sequenced in a study of T cells expressing NK-cell markers. No DNA is given; TCRdb re-called the 5' RACE reads and lists each CDR3 protein once. This table holds 150,000 or so distinct CDR3 sequences. The specimen was blood T cells: a sorted CD56 or NKG2C T cell subset, CD4+ or CD8+ T cells, or bulk PBMC T cells (not recorded which). The receptors shown here come from a woman aged 18 to 75 in good health.

J is TRBJ1-5 and V is TRBV19; the TCRdb call, TRBD1, lacks DNA for checking. Germline V gene data show CDR1 as LNHDA and CDR2 as SQIVND (reference sequence). The CDR3 covers 17 residues. This CDR3 reads CASSIALHRVVDQPQHF.

The chain carries TRBV12-3 or TRBV12-4 and TRBJ2-1; TCRdb's D call of TRBD1 is untestable without DNA. The length of the CDR3 is 12 residues. The CDR3 reads CASSSTANEQFF.

This chain links TRBV28 with TRBJ2-3; no DNA is available, so the TRBD2 call from TCRdb remains unchecked. Germline CDR1 MDHEN, CDR2 SYDVKM. CDR3 length equals 17 residues. The CDR3 protein is CASSLPLGLASTDTQYF.

The chain has TRBV4-1 and TRBJ1-4; TCRdb's D gene call, TRBD1, goes unchecked for lack of DNA. Germline values: CDR1 MGHRA, CDR2 YSYEKL. The CDR3 length is 17 residues. The CDR3 loop reads CASSQKGTGASNEKLFF.

This CDR3 is CSVSSGGYNEQFF. The rearrangement links TRBV29-1 to TRBJ2-1; TCRdb's assignment of TRBD2 cannot be checked, as there is no DNA. This CDR3 contains 13 residues. CDR1 and CDR2 from the germline V gene are SQVTM and ANQGSEA.

V is TRBV20-1 and J is TRBJ2-7; TCRdb selects TRBD2, and the lack of DNA leaves this call unchecked. CDR1 is DFQATT and CDR2 is SNEGSKA in the germline V gene (reference sequence). CDR3 length: 15 residues. CDR3 amino acids: CSAPLSGSRSYEQYF.

The chain joins TRBV5-1 to TRBJ2-5; TCRdb selects TRBD2, and the lack of DNA leaves this call unchecked. The germline V gene encodes CDR1 SGHRS and CDR2 YFSETQ. This CDR3 is 15 amino acids long. The CDR3 loop is CASSPASGRRETQYF.

The chain uses TRBV9 and TRBJ1-1; there is no DNA to check the TCRdb D call of TRBD1. The germline V gene has CDR1 SGDLS and CDR2 YYNGEE. The CDR3 loop spans 15 amino acids. CDR3 loop: CASSVEAGGNTEAFF.

The genes are TRBV20-1 and TRBJ2-7; there is no DNA to check the TCRdb D call of TRBD1. CDR1 is DFQATT and CDR2 is SNEGSKA in the germline V gene (reference sequence). The CDR3 covers 16 residues. CDR3 loop: CSARDPRQGGSYEQYF.

The genes are TRBV15 and TRBJ2-1; the D gene TCRdb calls, TRBD2, cannot be checked with no DNA. Looked up from germline, CDR1 is LNHNV and CDR2 is YYDKDF (reference sequence). The CDR3 is 16 residues long. The CDR3 loop reads CATSRTLAGGGGEQFF. Together with reference TRBV15 and TRBJ2-1, the CDR3 gives the full variable domain: DAMVIQNPRYQVTQFGKPVTLSCSQTLNHNVMYWYQQKSSQAPKLLFHYYDKDFNNEADTPDNFQSRRPNTSFCFLDIRSPGLGDTAMYLCATSRTLAGGGGEQFFGPGTRLTVL.

This CDR3 is CASSLMEGASEKLFF. V is TRBV5-5 and J is TRBJ1-4; TCRdb calls TRBD1, which cannot be checked without DNA. The CDR3 covers 15 residues. CDR1 is SGHKS and CDR2 is YYEKEE in the germline V gene (reference sequence).

The rearrangement uses TRBV6-6 and TRBJ2-3. Germline V gives CDR1 MNHNY, CDR2 SVGAGI (reference sequence). CDR3 length equals 12 residues. The CDR3 is CASNSALDTQYF.

This CDR3 is CASSRDRYEQYF. V gene TRBV7-2 combines with J gene TRBJ2-7; TCRdb's D gene call, TRBD1, goes unchecked for lack of DNA. CDR3 length equals 12 residues. CDR1 SGHTA and CDR2 FQGNSA come from the germline V gene.

The chain recombines TRBV7-2 with TRBJ1-6. Germline lookup yields CDR1 SGHTA and CDR2 FQGNSA. The CDR3 runs to 14 residues. The CDR3 spells CASSLALGNSPLHF.